The 26 T cell receptor beta chains below all came from one sample that was sequenced in a study of OX40 agonist ivuxolimab in advanced cancers. Clones were read by immunoSEQ multiplex PCR, and TCRdb kept only the in-frame ones, dropping some. This sample carries 15,000 to 20,000 clones, 70% to 75% of them seen once, and the ten largest clones take 30% to 40%. The sample here was CD4+ or CD8+ T cells sorted from blood, taken in a trial of the OX40 agonist ivuxolimab. Every receptor here comes from an adult with an advanced solid tumor such as melanoma, head and neck, liver or kidney cancer.

The chain carries TRBV28 and TRBJ2-1; the D gene is possibly TRBD1 (5 bases). This CDR3 has 13 amino acids. V lost 6 bases and J lost 4, with 10 bases in between. In germline, CDR1 is MDHEN, CDR2 SYDVKM. CDR3 sequence reads: CASSLDSYNEQFF. The CDR3 nucleotides are TGTGCCAGCAGCCTTGACAGTTACAATGAGCAGTTCTTC.

The gene calls are TRBV15 and TRBJ1-2, with 8 positions matching TRBD1. V dropped 8 bases and J dropped 9; count of bases not matched to a gene: 8. The germline V gene encodes CDR1 LNHNV and CDR2 YYDKDF (reference sequence). The CDR3 contains 12 residues. The CDR3 DNA follows: TGTGCCACCCGTGGACAGGGCGAAAGCTACACCTTC. This sequence encodes CATRGQGESYTF.

This clone ranks as medium-sized. V gene TRBV5-6 combines with J gene TRBJ2-7; D remains unclear. The V gene lost 1 base and the J gene lost 6 bases, with 11 bases spanning the gap. The germline V gene encodes CDR1 SGHDT and CDR2 YYEEEE. The CDR3 has 13 residues. CDR3 loop: CASSLKGSAEQYF. The CDR3 region has the DNA TGTGCCAGCAGCTTGAAGGGTTCTGCCGAGCAGTACTTC.

The chain combines TRBV19 with TRBJ2-3, with a possible D match to TRBD2 (6 bases). Germline V gene lookup returns CDR1 LNHDA and CDR2 SQIVND (reference sequence). Trimming stripped 3 bases from V and 6 bases from J, with 19 bases between. The CDR3 is 16 residues long. This CDR3 is CASSMAGIPYRDTQYF. The CDR3 coding sequence is TGTGCCAGTAGTATGGCGGGGATCCCCTACAGGGATACGCAGTATTTT.

The chain has TRBV13 and TRBJ2-3, with D uncertain. The germline V and J ends were trimmed by 4 bases and 3 bases, with 17 bases remaining between them. The CDR3 is 16 residues long. Germline CDR1 and CDR2: PRHDT and FYEKMQ (reference sequence). The CDR3 DNA reads as TGTGCCAGCAGCTCCCCGGAGATGGTGGGAACAGATACGCAGTATTTT. Translation: CASSSPEMVGTDTQYF. Together with reference TRBV13 and TRBJ2-3, the CDR3 gives the full variable domain: AAGVIQSPRHLIKEKRETATLKCYPIPRHDTVYWYQQGPGQDPQFLISFYEKMQSDKGSIPDRFSAQQFSDYHSELNMSSLELGDSALYFCASSSPEMVGTDTQYFGPGTRLTVL.

V gene TRBV7-3 combines with J gene TRBJ2-3, with 10 bases identical to TRBD1. Germline CDR1 SGHTA, CDR2 FQGTGA. The CDR3 is 16 residues long. Trimming at V came to 5 bases and at J to 2 bases, leaving 7 bases not matched to a gene. DNA of the CDR3: TGTGCCAGCAGCCCGGGACAGGGGCTGTTCACAGATACGCAGTATTTT. As protein: CASSPGQGLFTDTQYF.

The genes are TRBV4-1 and TRBJ2-7, with a weak D call TRBD1 (6 bases). The CDR3 loop spans 14 amino acids. Germline CDR1 is MGHRA and CDR2 is YSYEKL. V lost 1 base, J lost 7 bases, and 14 bases lay in between. The CDR3 sequence is CASSQGEGDREQYF. In DNA form, the CDR3 reads TGCGCCAGCAGCCAAGGAGAGGGGGATCGGGAGCAGTACTTC.

The chain recombines TRBV27 with TRBJ1-6; 9 bases agree with TRBD1. Germline CDR1 and CDR2: MNHEY and SMNVEV (reference sequence). This CDR3 region has 13 residues. Trimming removed 7 bases from V and 7 bases from J; junction bases left unmatched: 2. The CDR3 here is CASKGQGNSPLHF. The CDR3 DNA reads as TGTGCCAGCAAGGGACAGGGAAATTCACCCCTCCACTTT.

V usage is TRBV6-6 and J usage is TRBJ1-5; weak D call: TRBD1 (5 bases). Germline values: CDR1 MNHNY, CDR2 SVGAGI (reference sequence). Trimming pared 4 bases from V and 3 bases from J, leaving 10 bases between. The CDR3 spans 14 residues. The CDR3 loop is CASSLAGDNQPQHF. The CDR3 DNA follows: TGTGCCAGCAGTTTAGCGGGGGACAATCAGCCCCAGCATTTT.

The CDR3 loop is CASSAIAGRWDTQYF. CDR3 nucleotides: TGCGCCAGCAGCGCTATAGCGGGGAGATGGGATACGCAGTATTTT. This rearrangement joins TRBV4-3 to TRBJ2-3; 8 bases line up with TRBD2. The CDR3 is 15 residues long. J was trimmed by 6 bases and V by 5 bases; bases with no gene match: 10. The V gene's germline CDR1 is LGHNA and CDR2 YSLEER.

The rearrangement links TRBV6-5 to TRBJ2-5; a possible D gene is TRBD2 (6 bases). The germline gives CDR1 MNHEY, CDR2 SVGAGI. With 2 bases removed from V and 0 bases from J, the gap between germline ends came to 13 bases. This CDR3 has 16 residues. CDR3 sequence (DNA): TGTGCCAGCAGTTACGGGCCCCTAGCGTACCAAGAGACCCAGTACTTC. Its protein product is CASSYGPLAYQETQYF.

This clone was recorded only once. The chain combines TRBV5-1 with TRBJ2-5, with unresolved D. Germline CDR1 and CDR2: SGHRS and YFSETQ. V lost 0 bases and J lost 5, with 5 bases in between. The CDR3 consists of 12 residues. The CDR3 protein is CASSLAGETQYF. The CDR3 nucleotides read TGCGCCAGCAGCTTGGCCGGGGAGACCCAGTACTTC.

This chain links TRBV6-6 with TRBJ2-7, with 9 bases aligning to TRBD2. The trim removed 2 bases at V and 2 bases at J, leaving 4 bases unmatched. Germline V gene data show CDR1 as MNHNY and CDR2 as SVGAGI (reference sequence). The CDR3 extends over 15 amino acids. CDR3 residues: CASSYGIAGAYEQYF. DNA of the CDR3: TGTGCCAGCAGTTACGGGATAGCGGGAGCCTACGAGCAGTACTTC.

The chain carries TRBV29-1 and TRBJ1-1; D call uncertain. This CDR3 comprises 12 residues. V was cut by 5 bases and J by 4 bases, with 11 bases left in between. The germline V gene has CDR1 SQVTM and CDR2 ANQGSEA. The CDR3 DNA reads TGCAGCGTTTCCCTTGAAACCACTGAAGCTTTCTTT. Residues: CSVSLETTEAFF.

This clone appeared a few times. The V gene is TRBV19, the J gene TRBJ2-7, with a tentative D call TRBD1 (6 bases). The V and J ends lost 5 bases and 0 bases respectively, with 14 bases between them. Looked up from germline, CDR1 is LNHDA and CDR2 is SQIVND (reference sequence). This CDR3 is built from 15 residues. The CDR3 sequence is CASSDRDMSSYEQYF. CDR3 DNA: TGTGCCAGTAGTGACCGGGACATGAGCTCCTACGAGCAGTACTTC.

This sequence joins TRBV15 and TRBJ1-5; D gene unclear. In germline, CDR1 is LNHNV, CDR2 YYDKDF (reference sequence). Trimming shortened V by 0 bases and J by 0 bases, and 12 bases separated the two germline ends. CDR3 length: 17 amino acids. CDR3 sequence: CATSRDKWVSSNQPQHF. CDR3 nucleotide sequence: TGTGCCACCAGCAGAGATAAATGGGTCTCTAGCAATCAGCCCCAGCATTTT.

This chain links TRBV7-9 with TRBJ2-1, with D hard to call. Germline CDR1 reads SEHNR; CDR2 reads FQNEAQ (reference sequence). Trimming took 2 bases from V and 5 from J, leaving 10 bases between them. There are 14 residues in the CDR3. The CDR3 here is CASSLTASHNEQFF. The CDR3 DNA sequence: TGTGCCAGCAGCTTAACGGCGAGTCACAATGAGCAGTTCTTC.

This chain joins TRBV6-5 and TRBJ1-2; D gene uncertain. This CDR3 is built from 16 residues. The V and J ends lost 0 bases and 5 bases respectively, with 16 bases between them. CDR1 is MNHEY and CDR2 is SVGAGI in the germline V gene. The CDR3 region is CASSYSNLQGPYGYTF. The CDR3, as DNA: TGTGCCAGCAGTTACTCGAATCTCCAAGGGCCGTATGGCTACACCTTC.

The chain combines TRBV9 with TRBJ2-3; D is unclear. The germline V gene encodes CDR1 SGDLS and CDR2 YYNGEE. Trimming pared 0 bases from V and 2 bases from J, leaving 10 bases between. The CDR3 contains 15 residues. DNA of the CDR3: TGTGCCAGCAGCGTAGCACAGACCAACACAGATACGCAGTATTTT. Encoded protein: CASSVAQTNTDTQYF.

The V and J genes are TRBV10-1 and TRBJ1-1; D uncertain. CDR3 size: 12 residues. The V gene lost 5 bases and the J gene lost 1 base, with 5 bases spanning the gap. The V gene's germline CDR1 is WNHNN and CDR2 SYGVQD (reference sequence). CDR3 DNA sequence: TGCGCCAGCAGTACGTGGAACACTGAAGCTTTCTTT. Translating it yields CASSTWNTEAFF.

The chain combines TRBV4-1 with TRBJ2-7; D not resolved. V lost 2 bases and J lost 2, with 4 bases in between. Germline-derived CDR1 and CDR2 are MGHRA and YSYEKL. This CDR3 contains 12 residues. The CDR3 loop is CASSQTAYEQYF. DNA of the CDR3: TGCGCCAGCAGCCAAACAGCCTACGAGCAGTACTTC.

This chain joins TRBV28 and TRBJ1-1; D perhaps matches TRBD1 (6 bases). V was pared by 5 bases and J by 7 bases, with 11 bases between. Germline lookup yields CDR1 MDHEN and CDR2 SYDVKM. This CDR3 has 12 amino acids. The CDR3 protein is CASSPPGVEAFF. CDR3 DNA: TGTGCCAGCAGTCCTCCAGGGGTTGAAGCTTTCTTT.

V and J are TRBV6-5 and TRBJ1-1; no firm D call. This CDR3 is built from 14 residues. The germline V gene has CDR1 MNHEY and CDR2 SVGAGI. The V and J ends lost 5 bases and 1 base respectively, with 11 bases between them. CDR3 region: CASSPDYQNTEAFF. CDR3 nucleotides: TGTGCCAGCAGTCCAGACTACCAGAACACTGAAGCTTTCTTT.

V usage is TRBV5-6 and J usage is TRBJ1-3, with a tentative D call TRBD1 (6 bases). The CDR3 is made up of 12 amino acids. The V gene lost 1 base and the J gene lost 10 bases, with 9 bases spanning the gap. Germline values: CDR1 SGHDT, CDR2 YYEEEE. The CDR3 sequence is CASSLSGTTIYF. The DNA for the CDR3 is TGTGCCAGCAGCTTGTCGGGGACAACCATATATTTT.

The genes are TRBV25-1 and TRBJ2-7; no firm D call. Germline V gene sequence: CDR1 MGHDK, CDR2 SYGVNS. Trimming stripped 5 bases from V and 3 bases from J, with 5 bases between. The CDR3 is 11 residues long. In DNA, the CDR3 is TGTGCCAGCAGTCAAGGCTACGAGCAGTACTTC. Amino acid sequence: CASSQGYEQYF.

This rearrangement joins TRBV27 to TRBJ2-1, with TRBD2 identical over 8 bases. CDR1 and CDR2 from the germline V gene are MNHEY and SMNVEV (reference sequence). The CDR3 contains 14 residues. Trimming took 0 bases from V and 8 from J; bases not matched to a gene: 3. The CDR3 loop reads CASSLSRGADEQFF. CDR3 nucleotides: TGTGCCAGCAGTTTATCGCGGGGGGCGGATGAGCAGTTCTTC.